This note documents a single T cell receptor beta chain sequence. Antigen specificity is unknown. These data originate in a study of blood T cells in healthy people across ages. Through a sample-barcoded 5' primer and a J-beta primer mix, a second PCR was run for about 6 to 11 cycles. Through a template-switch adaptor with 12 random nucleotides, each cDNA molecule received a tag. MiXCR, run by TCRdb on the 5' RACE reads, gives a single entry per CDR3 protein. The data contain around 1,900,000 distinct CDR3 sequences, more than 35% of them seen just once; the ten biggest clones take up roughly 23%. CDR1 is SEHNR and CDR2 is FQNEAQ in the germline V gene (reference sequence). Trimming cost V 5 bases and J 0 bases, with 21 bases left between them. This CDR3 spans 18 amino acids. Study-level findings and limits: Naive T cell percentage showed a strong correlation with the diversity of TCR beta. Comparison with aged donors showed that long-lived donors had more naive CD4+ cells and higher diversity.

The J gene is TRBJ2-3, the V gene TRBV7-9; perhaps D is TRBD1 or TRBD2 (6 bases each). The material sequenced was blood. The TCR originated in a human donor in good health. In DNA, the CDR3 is TGTGCCAGCAGCGGGATACGTGGGGGGCTCGGGAGCACAGATACGCAGTATTTT. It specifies CASSGIRGGLGSTDTQYF.